The rows below give T cell receptor beta chains drawn from one sample of a study of blood T cell repertoires in COVID-19. Sequencing was performed with immunoSEQ multiplex PCR; in TCRdb, only in-frame clones are kept and a portion is missing. The top ten clones hold 0.7% to 0.95% of a sample with under 450,000 clones, roughly 92% of them seen once. The sample comprised PBMCs or T cells enriched from blood (not recorded which). These receptors originate from a woman in her thirties or forties who had been exposed to COVID-19. The CDR3 runs from the conserved cysteine through the conserved F or W. Fields, in order: V gene, clone size, D gene, J gene, CDR3 protein, CDR3 DNA. The D gene is left open where the match is weak. The size of a clone is reported for some rows only, either as once, few or many, or as a class for expanded clones.

V gene: TRBV27; clone size: .; D gene: .; J gene: TRBJ2-6; CDR3 protein: CASSPRSGANVLTF; CDR3 DNA: TGTGCCAGCAGTCCGCGGTCTGGGGCCAACGTCCTGACTTTC
V gene: TRBV5-6; clone size: .; D gene: .; J gene: TRBJ1-1; CDR3 protein: CASSLGGVAEAFF; CDR3 DNA: TGTGCCAGCAGCTTGGGGGGAGTAGCTGAAGCTTTCTTT
V gene: TRBV15; clone size: .; D gene: .; J gene: TRBJ2-1; CDR3 protein: CATSRDRQDNEQFF; CDR3 DNA: TGTGCCACCAGCAGAGACAGGCAAGACAATGAGCAGTTCTTC
V gene: TRBV3-1/TRBV3-2; clone size: .; D gene: TRBD1; J gene: TRBJ1-2; CDR3 protein: CASSQLTGFYGYTF; CDR3 DNA: TGTGCCAGCAGCCAACTGACAGGGTTTTATGGCTACACCTTC
V gene: TRBV19; clone size: .; D gene: .; J gene: TRBJ1-4; CDR3 protein: CASSPNRGLSNEKLFF; CDR3 DNA: TGTGCCAGTAGTCCAAACCGGGGGTTGTCTAATGAAAAACTGTTTTTT
V gene: TRBV19; clone size: .; D gene: .; J gene: TRBJ2-7; CDR3 protein: CASSIGTAYEQYF; CDR3 DNA: TGTGCCAGTAGTATAGGCACAGCCTACGAGCAGTACTTC
V gene: TRBV27; clone size: .; D gene: .; J gene: TRBJ2-1; CDR3 protein: CASSWAGALNEQFF; CDR3 DNA: TGTGCCAGCAGTTGGGCAGGGGCCCTCAATGAGCAGTTCTTC
V gene: TRBV7-8; clone size: .; D gene: .; J gene: TRBJ1-1; CDR3 protein: CASSLARDLVPTEAFF; CDR3 DNA: TGTGCCAGCAGCTTAGCGCGGGACCTAGTTCCAACTGAAGCTTTCTTT
V gene: TRBV18; clone size: .; D gene: .; J gene: TRBJ2-6; CDR3 protein: CASSPRSESSGANVLTF; CDR3 DNA: TGTGCCAGCTCACCACGCTCAGAAAGCTCTGGGGCCAACGTCCTGACTTTC
V gene: TRBV30; clone size: .; D gene: TRBD1; J gene: TRBJ1-2; CDR3 protein: CAWSTGAGGYTF; CDR3 DNA: TGTGCCTGGAGTACAGGGGCAGGGGGCTACACCTTC
V gene: TRBV7-9; clone size: .; D gene: .; J gene: TRBJ1-5; CDR3 protein: CASSPGLGGGSNQPQHF; CDR3 DNA: TGTGCCAGCAGCCCCGGATTGGGGGGGGGTAGCAATCAGCCCCAGCATTTT
V gene: TRBV5-1; clone size: .; D gene: TRBD1; J gene: TRBJ2-3; CDR3 protein: CASSPPIGGWTDTQYF; CDR3 DNA: TGCGCCAGCAGCCCCCCAATAGGGGGCTGGACAGATACGCAGTATTTT
V gene: TRBV24-1; clone size: .; D gene: .; J gene: TRBJ1-4; CDR3 protein: CATSGATGSSPEKLFF; CDR3 DNA: TGTGCCACCAGTGGTGCCACAGGGAGCTCGCCTGAAAAACTGTTTTTT
V gene: TRBV20-1; clone size: .; D gene: .; J gene: TRBJ1-4; CDR3 protein: CSAPRRAKLFF; CDR3 DNA: TGCAGTGCTCCTCGGCGGGCAAAACTGTTTTTT
V gene: TRBV30; clone size: .; D gene: .; J gene: TRBJ1-2; CDR3 protein: CAWSPPYIGGYTF; CDR3 DNA: TGTGCCTGGAGCCCTCCTTACATCGGGGGCTACACCTTC
V gene: TRBV19; clone size: .; D gene: .; J gene: TRBJ2-7; CDR3 protein: CASSSPGDGVYEQYF; CDR3 DNA: TGTGCCAGTAGCTCCCCAGGGGACGGCGTCTACGAGCAGTACTTC
V gene: TRBV2; clone size: .; D gene: .; J gene: TRBJ2-3; CDR3 protein: CASSDRVPDTQYF; CDR3 DNA: TGTGCCAGCAGTGACAGGGTGCCAGATACGCAGTATTTT
V gene: TRBV5-1; clone size: .; D gene: .; J gene: TRBJ1-2; CDR3 protein: CASHEGANYGYTF; CDR3 DNA: TGCGCCAGCCATGAGGGTGCTAACTATGGCTACACCTTC
V gene: TRBV29-1; clone size: once; D gene: .; J gene: TRBJ1-2; CDR3 protein: CSVVGGNGYTF; CDR3 DNA: TGCAGCGTTGTAGGAGGGAATGGCTACACCTTC
V gene: TRBV7-2; clone size: .; D gene: .; J gene: TRBJ1-1; CDR3 protein: CASVLTWEGAFF; CDR3 DNA: TGTGCCAGCGTCCTCACGTGGGAGGGAGCTTTCTTT
V gene: TRBV3-1/TRBV3-2; clone size: .; D gene: .; J gene: TRBJ2-6; CDR3 protein: CASREGSAGANVLTF; CDR3 DNA: TGTGCCAGCAGGGAGGGTTCCGCTGGGGCCAACGTCCTGACTTTC
V gene: TRBV2; clone size: once; D gene: .; J gene: TRBJ2-4; CDR3 protein: CASGREGAYIQYF; CDR3 DNA: TGTGCCAGCGGTCGGGAGGGGGCGTACATTCAGTACTTC
V gene: TRBV7-3; clone size: .; D gene: TRBD2; J gene: TRBJ2-1; CDR3 protein: CASGTSTRNEQFF; CDR3 DNA: TGTGCCAGCGGGACTAGCACCCGGAATGAGCAGTTCTTC
V gene: TRBV6-5; clone size: .; D gene: .; J gene: TRBJ1-6; CDR3 protein: CASSDRSSYNSPLHF; CDR3 DNA: TGTGCCAGCAGCGACAGGAGCTCCTATAATTCACCCCTCCACTTT
V gene: TRBV13; clone size: .; D gene: .; J gene: TRBJ1-1; CDR3 protein: CASSLVTHMNTEAFF; CDR3 DNA: TGTGCCAGCAGCTTAGTGACACACATGAACACTGAAGCTTTCTTT
V gene: TRBV5-4; clone size: .; D gene: .; J gene: TRBJ2-1; CDR3 protein: CASSLPGSNNEQFF; CDR3 DNA: TGTGCCAGCAGCTTACCGGGGAGCAACAATGAGCAGTTCTTC
V gene: TRBV5-1; clone size: .; D gene: .; J gene: TRBJ2-7; CDR3 protein: CASSLATGQFYEQYF; CDR3 DNA: TGCGCCAGCAGCTTGGCGACAGGCCAATTCTACGAGCAGTACTTC
V gene: TRBV7-9; clone size: .; D gene: .; J gene: TRBJ1-1; CDR3 protein: CASSYRGWDTEAFF; CDR3 DNA: TGTGCCAGCAGCTACCGCGGTTGGGACACTGAAGCTTTCTTT
V gene: TRBV4-3; clone size: .; D gene: TRBD1; J gene: TRBJ1-2; CDR3 protein: CASSQGSGGYGYTF; CDR3 DNA: TGCGCCAGCAGCCAAGGGTCAGGGGGCTATGGCTACACCTTC
V gene: TRBV7-9; clone size: .; D gene: .; J gene: TRBJ1-5; CDR3 protein: CASSLGTSLINQPQHF; CDR3 DNA: TGTGCCAGCAGCTTAGGGACTTCTTTGATCAATCAGCCCCAGCATTTT
V gene: TRBV9; clone size: .; D gene: .; J gene: TRBJ2-7; CDR3 protein: CASSFRDRIGVSEQYF; CDR3 DNA: TGTGCCAGCAGCTTCAGAGACAGGATCGGGGTCTCCGAGCAGTACTTC
V gene: TRBV5-4; clone size: .; D gene: TRBD2; J gene: TRBJ2-3; CDR3 protein: CASSLVGGGADTQYF; CDR3 DNA: TGTGCCAGCAGCTTGGTGGGCGGGGGGGCCGATACGCAGTATTTT
V gene: TRBV7-6; clone size: .; D gene: TRBD2; J gene: TRBJ2-1; CDR3 protein: CASSLASGGFGQYNEQFF; CDR3 DNA: TGTGCCAGCAGCTTGGCGAGCGGGGGCTTTGGGCAATACAATGAGCAGTTCTTC
V gene: TRBV9; clone size: .; D gene: .; J gene: TRBJ1-6; CDR3 protein: CASSPYRQHGGSPLHF; CDR3 DNA: TGTGCCAGCAGCCCATACCGACAGCACGGGGGTTCACCCCTCCACTTT
V gene: TRBV27; clone size: .; D gene: .; J gene: TRBJ2-6; CDR3 protein: CASSSGQGSAGANVLTF; CDR3 DNA: TGTGCCAGCAGTTCCGGGCAGGGATCTGCTGGGGCCAACGTCCTGACTTTC
V gene: TRBV19; clone size: .; D gene: .; J gene: TRBJ1-2; CDR3 protein: CASSAYDYGYTF; CDR3 DNA: TGTGCCAGTAGTGCGTATGACTATGGCTACACCTTC
V gene: TRBV30; clone size: .; D gene: .; J gene: TRBJ1-2; CDR3 protein: CAWSGTENTF; CDR3 DNA: TGTGCCTGGAGTGGGACAGAAAACACCTTC
V gene: TRBV10-3; clone size: .; D gene: .; J gene: TRBJ1-6; CDR3 protein: CAIKRTSAGNSPLHF; CDR3 DNA: TGTGCCATCAAGAGGACGTCGGCGGGTAATTCACCCCTCCACTTT
V gene: TRBV12-3/TRBV12-4; clone size: once; D gene: TRBD1; J gene: TRBJ1-2; CDR3 protein: CASSLGQPRGYTF; CDR3 DNA: TGTGCCAGCAGTTTGGGACAGCCTAGAGGCTACACCTTC
V gene: TRBV5-1; clone size: .; D gene: TRBD2; J gene: TRBJ2-1; CDR3 protein: CASSSSSGGHNEQFF; CDR3 DNA: TGCGCCAGCAGCTCCTCTAGCGGGGGGCACAATGAGCAGTTCTTC
V gene: TRBV4-3; clone size: .; D gene: .; J gene: TRBJ2-1; CDR3 protein: CASSPTPNRAGDEQFF; CDR3 DNA: TGCGCCAGCAGCCCTACGCCCAACAGGGCTGGGGATGAGCAGTTCTTC
V gene: TRBV7-9; clone size: .; D gene: TRBD1; J gene: TRBJ1-2; CDR3 protein: CASSYRDRGSYGYTF; CDR3 DNA: TGTGCCAGCAGCTACCGGGACAGGGGAAGCTATGGCTACACCTTC
V gene: TRBV30; clone size: .; D gene: .; J gene: TRBJ1-6; CDR3 protein: CACRESSYNSPLHF; CDR3 DNA: TGTGCCTGTCGGGAGAGCTCCTATAATTCACCCCTCCACTTT